This T cell receptor beta chain was found in a study of post-analysis software for immune sequencing data. Study-wide results and limits: Elevated frequency relative to controls characterized a handful of TRBV segments in patients, TRBV5-6, TRBV5-1 and TRBV20-1 among them. Normalized Chao1 diversity in multiple sclerosis patients fell significantly below that of controls.

A remark on this clonotype: Its target is not known.

This CDR3 has 13 residues. V was cut by 4 bases and J by 4 bases, with 11 bases left in between. The germline gives CDR1 SGHRS, CDR2 YFSETQ. Included in the TCR beta cDNA libraries were unique molecular identifiers. T cells numbering roughly 0.9 to 11 million gave rise to some 520,000 cDNA molecules. TCRdb re-analysed the PCR reads in MiXCR, keeping a single row per CDR3 protein. The table lists about 820,000 distinct CDR3 sequences, roughly 58% of them singletons. The clonotype comes from a girl between 10 and 17 years old with multiple sclerosis. Sequenced material: blood. The chain has TRBV5-1 and TRBJ1-1; D call uncertain. The CDR3 region has the DNA TGCGCCAGCAGCCCGGGGATTGGCACTGAAGCTTTCTTT. This translates into CASSPGIGTEAFF.